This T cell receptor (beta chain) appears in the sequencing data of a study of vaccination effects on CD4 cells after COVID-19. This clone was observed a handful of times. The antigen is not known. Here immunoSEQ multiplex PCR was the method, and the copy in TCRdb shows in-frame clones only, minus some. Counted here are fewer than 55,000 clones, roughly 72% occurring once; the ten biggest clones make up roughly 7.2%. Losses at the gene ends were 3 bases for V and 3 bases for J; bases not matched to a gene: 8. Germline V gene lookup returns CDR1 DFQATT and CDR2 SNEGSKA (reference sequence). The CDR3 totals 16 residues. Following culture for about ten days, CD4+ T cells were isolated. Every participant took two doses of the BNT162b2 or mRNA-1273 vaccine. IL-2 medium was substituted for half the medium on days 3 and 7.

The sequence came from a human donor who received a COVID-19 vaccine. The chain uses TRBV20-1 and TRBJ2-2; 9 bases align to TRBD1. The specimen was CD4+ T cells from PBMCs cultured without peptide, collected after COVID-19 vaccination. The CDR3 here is CSASEQGALHTGELFF. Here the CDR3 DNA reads TGCAGTGCTAGTGAACAGGGGGCGCTTCACACCGGGGAGCTGTTTTTT.